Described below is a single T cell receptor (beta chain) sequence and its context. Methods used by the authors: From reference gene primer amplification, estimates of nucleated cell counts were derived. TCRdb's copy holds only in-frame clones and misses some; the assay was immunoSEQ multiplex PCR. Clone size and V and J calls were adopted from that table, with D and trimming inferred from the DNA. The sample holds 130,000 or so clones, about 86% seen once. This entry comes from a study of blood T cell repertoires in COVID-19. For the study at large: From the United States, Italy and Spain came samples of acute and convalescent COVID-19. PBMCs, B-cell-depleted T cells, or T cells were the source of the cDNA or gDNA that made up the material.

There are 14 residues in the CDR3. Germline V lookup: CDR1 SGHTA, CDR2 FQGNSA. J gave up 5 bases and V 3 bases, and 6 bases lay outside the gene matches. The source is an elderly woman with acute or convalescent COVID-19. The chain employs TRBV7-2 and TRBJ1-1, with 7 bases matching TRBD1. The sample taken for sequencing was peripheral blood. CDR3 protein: CASSFQDRATEAFF. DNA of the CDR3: TGTGCCAGCAGCTTCCAAGACAGGGCTACTGAAGCTTTCTTT.